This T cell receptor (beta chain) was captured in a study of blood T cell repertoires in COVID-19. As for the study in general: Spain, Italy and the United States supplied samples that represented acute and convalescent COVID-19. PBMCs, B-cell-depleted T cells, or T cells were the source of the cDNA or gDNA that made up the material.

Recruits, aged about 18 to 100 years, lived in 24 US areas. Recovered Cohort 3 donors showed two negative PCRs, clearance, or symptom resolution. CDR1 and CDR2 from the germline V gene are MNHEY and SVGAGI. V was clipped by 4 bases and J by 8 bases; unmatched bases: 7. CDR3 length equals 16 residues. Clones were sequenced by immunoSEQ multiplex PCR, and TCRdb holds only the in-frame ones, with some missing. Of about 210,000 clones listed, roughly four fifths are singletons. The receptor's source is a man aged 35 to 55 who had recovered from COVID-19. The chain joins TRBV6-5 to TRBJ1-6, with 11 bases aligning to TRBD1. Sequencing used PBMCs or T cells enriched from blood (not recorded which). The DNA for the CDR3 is TGTGCCAGCAGTTTAATCGGGACAGGGGGTTATTCACCCCTCCACTTT. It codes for CASSLIGTGGYSPLHF.